Reported below is one TCR beta chain. Its antigen remains unidentified. Both 60 Vbeta primers and 13 Jbeta primers went into the PCR. Study processing details: Approximately 11 million of the approximately 80 million unique TCR beta chains counted in a later analysis were shared. Generated by immunoSEQ multiplex PCR, the TCRdb table keeps only in-frame clones and is missing some. The V and J calls and clone size were taken over from that table, and D and trimming were inferred from the DNA. This sample carries more than 85,000 clones, about 77% of them seen once, and the ten largest clones take just under 4%. The data were obtained in a study of cytomegalovirus exposure and HLA in healthy donors. Study conclusions and caveats: A later analysis found common viral pathogens apparently linked to several of the most significant clusters. A previous analysis found most TCR beta V segments productive roughly 87% or roughly 30% of the time.

The sequence was obtained from a woman aged 50 to 60 in good health and CMV-seropositive. Sample: PBMCs.

In nucleotides, the CDR3 is TGTGCCAGCAGCTTCGAGCGCTCCGGGGAGCTGTTTTTT. It is translated as CASSFERSGELFF. V gene TRBV7-8 combines with J gene TRBJ2-2; unclear D gene. V was cut by 3 bases and J by 6 bases, with 8 bases left in between. Germline V gene data show CDR1 as SGHVS and CDR2 as FQNEAQ. The CDR3 contains 13 residues.